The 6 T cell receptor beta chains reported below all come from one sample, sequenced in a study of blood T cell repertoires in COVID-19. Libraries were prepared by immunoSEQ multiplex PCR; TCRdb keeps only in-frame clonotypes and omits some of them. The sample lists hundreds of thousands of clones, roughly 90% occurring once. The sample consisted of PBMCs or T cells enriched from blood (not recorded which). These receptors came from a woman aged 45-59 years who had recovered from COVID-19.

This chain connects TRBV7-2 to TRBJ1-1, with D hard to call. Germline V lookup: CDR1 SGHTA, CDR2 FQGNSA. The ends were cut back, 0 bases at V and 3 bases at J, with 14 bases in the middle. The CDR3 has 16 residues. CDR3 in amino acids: CASSLAVGWRDTEAFF. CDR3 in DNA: TGTGCCAGCAGCTTAGCAGTCGGTTGGAGGGACACTGAAGCTTTCTTT.

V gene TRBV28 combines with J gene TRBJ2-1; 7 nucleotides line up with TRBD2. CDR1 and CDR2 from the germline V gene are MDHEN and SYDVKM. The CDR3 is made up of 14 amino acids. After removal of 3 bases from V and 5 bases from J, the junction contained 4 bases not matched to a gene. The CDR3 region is CASSLELADNEQFF. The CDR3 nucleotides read TGTGCCAGCAGTTTGGAGCTAGCGGACAATGAGCAGTTCTTC.

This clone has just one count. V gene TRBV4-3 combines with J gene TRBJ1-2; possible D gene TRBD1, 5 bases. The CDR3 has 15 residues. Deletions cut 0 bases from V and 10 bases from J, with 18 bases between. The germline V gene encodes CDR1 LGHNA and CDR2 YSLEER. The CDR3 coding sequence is TGCGCCAGCAGCCAAGATAACCAGGGCAGGAGAGCCTACACCTTC. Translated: CASSQDNQGRRAYTF.

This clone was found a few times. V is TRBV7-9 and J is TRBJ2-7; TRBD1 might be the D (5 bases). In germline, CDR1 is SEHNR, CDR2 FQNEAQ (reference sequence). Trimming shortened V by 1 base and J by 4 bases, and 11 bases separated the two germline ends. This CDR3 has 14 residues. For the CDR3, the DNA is TGTGCCAGCAGCTTAGGAGGCAGGGTTTACGAGCAGTACTTC. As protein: CASSLGGRVYEQYF. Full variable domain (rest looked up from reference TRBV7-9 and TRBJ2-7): DTGVSQNPRHKITKRGQNVTFRCDPISEHNRLYWYRQTLGQGPEFLTYFQNEAQLEKSRLLSDRFSAERPKGSFSTLEIQRTEQGDSAMYLCASSLGGRVYEQYFGPGTRLTVT.

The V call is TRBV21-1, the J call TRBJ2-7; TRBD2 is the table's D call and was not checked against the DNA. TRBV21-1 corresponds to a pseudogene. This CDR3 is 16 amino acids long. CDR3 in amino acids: CASTQSGRLAAYEQYF. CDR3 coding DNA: TGTGCCAGCACCCAATCTGGGCGGCTAGCGGCCTACGAGCAGTACTTC.

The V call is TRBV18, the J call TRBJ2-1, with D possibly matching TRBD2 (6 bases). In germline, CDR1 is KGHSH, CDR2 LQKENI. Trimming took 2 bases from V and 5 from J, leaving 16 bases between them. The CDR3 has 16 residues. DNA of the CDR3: TGTGCCAGCTCACCAGGCCTAGCGAGCATAAACAATGAGCAGTTCTTC. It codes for CASSPGLASINNEQFF.